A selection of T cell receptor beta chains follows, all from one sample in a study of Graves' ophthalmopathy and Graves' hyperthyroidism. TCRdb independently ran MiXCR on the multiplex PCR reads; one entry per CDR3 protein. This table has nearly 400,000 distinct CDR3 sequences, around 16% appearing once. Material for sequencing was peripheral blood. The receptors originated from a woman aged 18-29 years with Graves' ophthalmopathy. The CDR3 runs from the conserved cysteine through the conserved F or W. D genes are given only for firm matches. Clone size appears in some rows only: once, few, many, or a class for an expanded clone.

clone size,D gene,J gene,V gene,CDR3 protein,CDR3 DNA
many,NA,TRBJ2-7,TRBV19,CASSIDQGPYEQYF,TGTGCCAGTAGTATAGATCAAGGACCCTACGAGCAGTACTTC
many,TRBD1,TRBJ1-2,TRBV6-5,CASIKPTTGAPDDGYTF,TGTGCCAGCATTAAACCCACGACAGGGGCTCCCGATGATGGCTACACCTTC
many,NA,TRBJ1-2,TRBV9,CASSVGRGVSYGYTF,TGTGCCAGCAGCGTAGGAAGGGGTGTTAGCTATGGCTACACCTTC
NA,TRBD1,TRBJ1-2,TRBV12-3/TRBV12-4,CASTSSGQGAGYTF,TGTGCCAGCACCTCCTCGGGGCAGGGGGCGGGCTACACCTTC
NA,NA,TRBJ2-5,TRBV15,CATRGGVQETQYF,TGTGCCACCAGGGGTGGCGTCCAAGAGACCCAGTACTTC
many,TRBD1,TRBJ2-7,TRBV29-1,CSVEWGNRGRHEQYF,TGCAGCGTTGAGTGGGGCAACAGGGGAAGACACGAGCAGTACTTC
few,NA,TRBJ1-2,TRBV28,CASSAPGTTYGYTF,TGTGCCAGCAGTGCCCCCGGGACTACGTATGGCTACACCTTC
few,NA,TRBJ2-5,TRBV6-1,CASGNTQETQYF,TGTGCCAGCGGAAACACCCAAGAGACCCAGTACTTC
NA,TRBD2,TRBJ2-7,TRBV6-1,CASSEEISGVYEQYF,TGTGCCAGCAGTGAAGAGATTAGCGGGGTCTACGAGCAGTACTTC
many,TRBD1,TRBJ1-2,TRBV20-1,CSARGQGGVYGYTF,TGCAGTGCTAGGGGACAGGGGGGGGTGTATGGCTACACCTTC
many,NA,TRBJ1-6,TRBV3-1,CASSQGSSSYNSPLHF,TGTGCCAGCAGCCAAGGAAGTAGCTCCTATAATTCACCCCTCCACTTT
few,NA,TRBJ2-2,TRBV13,CASSSGRTRIRTGELFF,TGTGCCAGCAGCTCGGGGCGGACCCGAATTCGCACCGGGGAGCTGTTTTTT
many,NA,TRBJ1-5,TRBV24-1,CATSGFGGNQPQHF,TGTGCCACCAGTGGGTTCGGGGGAAATCAGCCCCAGCATTTT
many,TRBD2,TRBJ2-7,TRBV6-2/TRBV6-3,CASSYSGGSFSYEQYF,TGTGCCAGCAGTTACTCGGGCGGGAGTTTCTCCTACGAGCAGTACTTC
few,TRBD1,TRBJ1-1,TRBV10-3,CASSELTGEVPEAFF,TGTGCCAGCAGTGAGTTGACAGGGGAGGTTCCTGAAGCTTTCTTT
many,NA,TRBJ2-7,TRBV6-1,CASSDGYLASRGEQYF,TGTGCCAGCAGTGACGGCTACTTAGCGTCAAGGGGCGAGCAGTACTTC
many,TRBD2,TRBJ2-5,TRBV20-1,CSARDLTSGGGGTQYF,TGCAGTGCTAGAGATCTGACTAGCGGGGGTGGAGGGACCCAGTACTTC
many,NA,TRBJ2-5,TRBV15,CATSSRGGQETQYF,TGTGCCACCAGCAGCAGGGGGGGCCAAGAGACCCAGTACTTC
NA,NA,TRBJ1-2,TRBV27,CASSLYPGVYGYTF,TGTGCCAGCAGTTTATACCCAGGGGTCTATGGCTACACCTTC
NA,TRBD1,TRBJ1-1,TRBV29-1,CSVGPYRDRAMNTEAFF,TGCAGCGTCGGCCCCTACCGGGACAGGGCCATGAACACTGAAGCTTTCTTT
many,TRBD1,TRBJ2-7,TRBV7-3,CASSPGTGRPYEQYF,TGTGCCAGCAGCCCCGGGACAGGGAGGCCCTACGAGCAGTACTTC
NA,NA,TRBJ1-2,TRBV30,CAWTRRGLYGYTF,TGTGCCTGGACCCGAAGGGGACTCTATGGCTACACCTTC
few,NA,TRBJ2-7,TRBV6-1,CASSGGTASYEQYF,TGTGCCAGCAGTGGCGGGACAGCTTCCTACGAGCAGTACTTC
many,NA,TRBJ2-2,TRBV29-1,CSVEEGLNTGELFF,TGCAGCGTTGAAGAGGGTTTGAACACCGGGGAGCTGTTTTTT
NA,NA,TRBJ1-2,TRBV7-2,CASSLESGYGYTF,TGTGCCAGCAGCTTGGAGAGTGGGTATGGCTACACCTTC
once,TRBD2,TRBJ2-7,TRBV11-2,CASSFGTSLYEQYF,TGTGCCAGCAGCTTCGGGACTAGCTTGTACGAGCAGTACTTC
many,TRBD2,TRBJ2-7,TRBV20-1,CSASGTSGALAYEQYF,TGCAGTGCTTCCGGGACTAGCGGGGCCTTAGCCTACGAGCAGTACTTC
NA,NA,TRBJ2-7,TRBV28,CASSRTIPSYEQYF,TGTGCCAGCAGCCGGACTATACCTTCCTACGAGCAGTACTTC
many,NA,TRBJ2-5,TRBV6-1,CASSDVQETQYF,TGTGCCAGCAGTGACGTCCAAGAGACCCAGTACTTC
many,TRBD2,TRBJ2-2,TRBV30,CAWSAAGFNTGELFF,TGTGCCTGGAGTGCAGCGGGATTTAACACCGGGGAGCTGTTTTTT
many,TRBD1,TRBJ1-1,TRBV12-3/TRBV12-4,CASSLDGQVNTEAFF,TGTGCCAGCAGTTTAGACGGACAGGTGAACACTGAAGCTTTCTTT
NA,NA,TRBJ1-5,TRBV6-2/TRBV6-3,CASSYGPGRNNQPQHF,TGTGCCAGCAGTTACGGGCCTGGACGGAACAATCAGCCCCAGCATTTT
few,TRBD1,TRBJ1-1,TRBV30,CAWSGGGRVGTEAFF,TGTGCCTGGTCAGGAGGGGGCAGGGTTGGCACTGAAGCTTTCTTT
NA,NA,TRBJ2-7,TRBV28,CASTGTLYEQYF,TGTGCCAGCACCGGGACGCTCTACGAGCAGTACTTC
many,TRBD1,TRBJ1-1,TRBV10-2,CASSAFHRGNTEAFF,TGCGCCAGCAGTGCATTCCACAGGGGGAACACTGAAGCTTTCTTT
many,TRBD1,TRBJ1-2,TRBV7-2,CASSPRNPLSYGDSYGYTF,TGTGCCAGCAGCCCCCGTAACCCCCTGTCGTACGGGGACAGCTATGGCTACACCTTC
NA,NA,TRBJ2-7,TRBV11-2,CASSAQNLYEQYF,TGTGCCAGCAGCGCCCAAAACCTCTACGAGCAGTACTTC
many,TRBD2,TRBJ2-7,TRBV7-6,CASSLGGGVYEQYF,TGTGCCAGCAGCTTAGGCGGGGGGGTCTACGAGCAGTACTTC
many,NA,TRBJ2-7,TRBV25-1,CASSEHALGGQKPYEQYF,TGTGCCAGCAGTGAACATGCCCTGGGCGGTCAAAAGCCCTACGAGCAGTACTTC
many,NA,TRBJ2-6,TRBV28,CASTVGVSSGANVLTF,TGTGCCAGCACCGTCGGGGTTAGCTCTGGGGCCAACGTCCTGACTTTC
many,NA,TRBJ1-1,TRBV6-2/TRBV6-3,CASSYRGWTEAFF,TGTGCCAGCAGTTACAGAGGTTGGACTGAAGCTTTCTTT
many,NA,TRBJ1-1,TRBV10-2,CASSVARERSFF,TGCGCCAGCAGTGTTGCCAGGGAGCGGTCCTTCTTT
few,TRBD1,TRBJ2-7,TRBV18,CASSPMEGTGVYEQYF,TGTGCCAGCTCACCAATGGAAGGGACAGGGGTTTACGAGCAGTACTTC
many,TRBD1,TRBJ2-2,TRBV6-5,CASRHPGTGGLENTGELFF,TGTGCCAGCAGACACCCCGGGACAGGGGGGCTAGAGAACACCGGGGAGCTGTTTTTT
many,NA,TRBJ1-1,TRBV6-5,CASRRGVNTEAFF,TGTGCCAGCAGGAGAGGAGTGAACACTGAAGCTTTCTTT
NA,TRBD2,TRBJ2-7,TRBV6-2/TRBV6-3,CASTGAAAGIYEQYF,TGTGCCAGCACTGGGGCGGCAGCGGGGATCTACGAGCAGTACTTC
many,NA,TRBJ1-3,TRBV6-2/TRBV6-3,CASTHEASSGNTIYF,TGTGCCAGCACCCATGAAGCCTCATCTGGAAACACCATATATTTT
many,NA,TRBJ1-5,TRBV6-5,CASSYSWDISNQPQHF,TGTGCCAGCAGTTACTCTTGGGACATTAGCAATCAGCCCCAGCATTTT
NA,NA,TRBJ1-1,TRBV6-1,CASSDSTAFF,TGTGCCAGCAGTGACAGTACCGCTTTCTTT
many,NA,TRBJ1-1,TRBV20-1,CSAIRENTEAFF,TGCAGTGCTATCCGAGAGAACACTGAAGCTTTCTTT
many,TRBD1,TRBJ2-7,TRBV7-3,CASSLLAGTAYEQYF,TGTGCCAGCAGCTTACTGGCTGGGACAGCTTACGAGCAGTACTTC
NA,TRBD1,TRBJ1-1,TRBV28,CASSDRGRRTMNTEAFF,TGTGCCAGCAGTGACAGGGGGAGACGGACGATGAACACTGAAGCTTTCTTT
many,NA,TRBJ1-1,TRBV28,CASSQRGWTEAFF,TGTGCCAGCTCCCAGAGAGGTTGGACTGAAGCTTTCTTT
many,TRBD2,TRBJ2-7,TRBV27,CASSLLGGLAGASYEQYF,TGTGCCAGCAGTTTATTGGGGGGACTAGCGGGGGCCTCCTACGAGCAGTACTTC
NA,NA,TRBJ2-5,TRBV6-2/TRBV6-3,CASSYGGRNQETQYF,TGTGCCAGCAGTTACGGCGGACGAAACCAAGAGACCCAGTACTTC
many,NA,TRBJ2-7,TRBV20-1,CSAYEPSPREQYF,TGCAGTGCTTACGAACCGTCTCCCCGCGAGCAGTACTTC
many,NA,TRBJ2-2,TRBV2,CASSIDSTGELFF,TGTGCCAGCAGTATTGACTCCACCGGGGAGCTGTTTTTT
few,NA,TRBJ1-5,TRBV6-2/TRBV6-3,CASRPGQIGNQPQHF,TGTGCCAGCAGACCTGGACAGATAGGCAATCAGCCCCAGCATTTT
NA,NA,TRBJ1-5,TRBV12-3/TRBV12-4,CASSRGLSNQPQHF,TGTGCCAGCAGCCGGGGATTGAGCAATCAGCCCCAGCATTTT
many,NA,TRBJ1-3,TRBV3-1,CASRHRGDNSGNTIYF,TGTGCCAGCAGACACCGGGGGGACAACTCTGGAAACACCATATATTTT